This record looks at one T cell receptor (beta chain) sequence and its context. This sample stems from a study of shared clonotypes between healthy human individuals. The V gene end was trimmed by 1 base and the J gene end by 5 bases; junction bases not matched to a gene: 4. The CDR3 covers 15 residues. Germline CDR1 reads SGHNT; CDR2 reads YYREEE (reference sequence). Sequenced by immunoSEQ multiplex PCR; TCRdb stores in-frame clones only, minus some. Among fewer than 550,000 clones listed, roughly 79% were seen once. The specimen sequenced was PBMCs. The source of this sequence is a woman between 40 and 55 years old in good health. Some clones in this sample may be carry-over from other donors' samples. The V call is TRBV5-4, the J call TRBJ2-2; 8 bases agree with TRBD2. The CDR3 DNA sequence: TGTGCCAGCAGCTTGCGGTCTAGCGGGACCGGGGAGCTGTTTTTT. Protein: CASSLRSSGTGELFF.